These 30 T cell receptor beta chains came from one sample sequenced in a study of cytomegalovirus exposure and HLA in healthy donors. PCR was performed using 60 Vbeta and 13 Jbeta primers. Only in-frame clones appear in the TCRdb table, and some are missing; sequencing was by immunoSEQ multiplex PCR. The sample has approximately 110,000 clones, roughly 74% seen once. Sequencing was carried out using PBMCs. The receptors shown here come from a man aged 35-49 years in good health and CMV-seronegative.

The J gene is TRBJ1-2, the V gene TRBV29-1; D unclear. The ends were cut back, 0 bases at V and 2 bases at J, with 13 bases in the middle. Germline V gene lookup returns CDR1 SQVTM and CDR2 ANQGSEA. The CDR3 runs to 15 residues. This CDR3 reads CSVEDSSNRNYGYTF. The CDR3, as DNA: TGCAGCGTTGAAGATAGTTCGAATCGGAACTATGGCTACACCTTC. The variable domain in full, completed from reference TRBV29-1 and TRBJ1-2, reads SAVISQKPSRDICQRGTSLTIQCQVDSQVTMMFWYRQQPGQSLTLIATANQGSEATYESGFVIDKFPISRPNLTFSTLTVSNMSPEDSSIYLCSVEDSSNRNYGYTFGSGTRLTVV.

The chain uses TRBV30 and TRBJ1-2, with 7 bases identical to TRBD1. In germline, CDR1 is GTSNPN, CDR2 SVGIG (reference sequence). The CDR3 consists of 13 residues. Germline trimming cut 4 bases from V and 8 bases from J; bases unmatched to any gene: 10. CDR3 region: CAWNRGTEDGYTF. The CDR3, as DNA: TGTGCCTGGAATCGCGGGACAGAAGACGGCTACACCTTC.

The CDR3 DNA sequence: TGTGCCAGCAGTTGGGGCGGGGGCTCTGGGGCCAACGTCCTGACTTTC. Its protein product is CASSWGGGSGANVLTF. The rearrangement uses TRBV27 and TRBJ2-6; 7 bases fit TRBD2. The CDR3 totals 16 residues. The germline V gene encodes CDR1 MNHEY and CDR2 SMNVEV (reference sequence). Germline trimming cut 4 bases from V and 0 bases from J; bases unmatched to any gene: 3.

The chain combines TRBV19 with TRBJ1-5; D is perhaps TRBD1 (6 bases). Germline V gene data show CDR1 as LNHDA and CDR2 as SQIVND (reference sequence). The CDR3 is 14 residues long. Trimming took 8 bases from V and 2 from J, leaving 13 bases between them. The CDR3 sequence is CASRTKGGNQPQHF. In nucleotides, the CDR3 is TGTGCCAGTCGCACGAAGGGGGGCAATCAGCCCCAGCATTTT.

The rearrangement links TRBV7-9 to TRBJ1-4; D gene unclear. V lost 1 base, J lost 6 bases, and 15 bases lay in between. CDR1 SEHNR and CDR2 FQNEAQ come from the germline V gene (reference sequence). This CDR3 spans 16 amino acids. CDR3 nucleotides: TGTGCCAGCAGCTTAGGAGGTGCACACACATATGAAAAACTGTTTTTT. This codes for CASSLGGAHTYEKLFF.

Notes on this clone: This specimen includes other DNA sequences encoding the same CDR3. V usage is TRBV7-2 and J usage is TRBJ1-5; a weak D match, TRBD1 (5 bases). CDR3 length: 14 amino acids. V was clipped by 5 bases and J by 1 base, with 9 bases between them. Germline V gives CDR1 SGHTA, CDR2 FQGNSA. The CDR3 bases are TGTGCCAGCAGCCTGACAGTGAGCAATCAGCCCCAGCATTTT. It translates to CASSLTVSNQPQHF.

This clone was picked up a small number of times. This chain connects TRBV4-2 to TRBJ2-7; TRBD1 agrees at 8 bases. Germline V gene data show CDR1 as LGHNA and CDR2 as YNFKEQ. The ends lost 4 bases at V and 4 bases at J; junction bases unmatched: 6. CDR3 length: 14 amino acids. The CDR3 DNA is TGTGCCAGCAGCCCCCGACAGGGGATGTACGAGCAGTACTTC. Its translation: CASSPRQGMYEQYF.

The V gene is TRBV5-1, the J gene TRBJ2-6; possibly TRBD1 for D (5 bases). CDR1 SGHRS and CDR2 YFSETQ come from the germline V gene. Trimming cost V 6 bases and J 0 bases, with 22 bases left between them. The CDR3 contains 19 residues. In DNA, the CDR3 is TGCGCCAGCACACTTGAACCAGGGCCTTTAAGCTCTGGGGCCAACGTCCTGACTTTC. Protein product: CASTLEPGPLSSGANVLTF.

This rearrangement joins TRBV6-4 to TRBJ1-5, with 9 bases fitting TRBD1. V dropped 0 bases and J dropped 7; count of bases not matched to a gene: 4. CDR3 length: 15 amino acids. The germline V gene encodes CDR1 MRHNA and CDR2 SNTAGT. The CDR3 spells CASSDSRQGVQPQHF. DNA for the CDR3: TGTGCCAGCAGTGACTCCCGACAGGGGGTGCAGCCCCAGCATTTT.

J is TRBJ2-1 and V is TRBV5-5; the match to TRBD2 covers 12 bases. CDR1 and CDR2 (germline): SGHKS, YYEKEE (reference sequence). V lost 5 bases and J lost 1; bases outside the gene matches: 4. This CDR3 spans 16 amino acids. The CDR3 DNA sequence: TGTGCCAGCAGTTGGGGACTAGCGGGTTCCTACAATGAGCAGTTCTTC. This translates into CASSWGLAGSYNEQFF.

About this clone: The germline gene is not matched at one end of the junction; a read error may be the cause. V gene TRBV5-5 combines with J gene TRBJ2-7, with TRBD1 as a possible D gene (7 bases). Germline V CDR1 and CDR2: SGHKS, YYEKEE (reference sequence). The CDR3 has 14 amino acids. The CDR3 DNA reads as TGTGCCAGCAGCTTGGGCGGGACAGCCTACGAGCAGCACTTC. It is translated as CASSLGGTAYEQHF.

V and J are TRBV5-6 and TRBJ1-1; 10 nucleotides align to TRBD1. The length of the CDR3 is 13 residues. V lost 2 bases, J lost 11 bases, and 6 bases stayed unmatched. Germline assignment: CDR1 SGHDT and CDR2 YYEEEE. In DNA, the CDR3 is TGTGCCAGCAGCTTACTTAGACAGGGGGCGGCTTTCTTT. Its protein is CASSLLRQGAAFF.

The chain recombines TRBV29-1 with TRBJ2-2; tentatively, D is TRBD1 (5 bases). There are 12 residues in the CDR3. CDR1 and CDR2 (germline): SQVTM, ANQGSEA. V was shortened by 7 bases and J by 1 base, with 7 bases between the two germline ends. This CDR3 is CSGRGNTGELFF. CDR3 coding DNA: TGCAGCGGTAGGGGGAACACCGGGGAGCTGTTTTTT.

J is TRBJ2-7 and V is TRBV7-8, with D uncertain. The CDR3 runs to 13 residues. Germline V gene sequence: CDR1 SGHVS, CDR2 FQNEAQ. V dropped 6 bases and J dropped 6 bases, with 15 bases sitting between them. This CDR3 reads CASRNWAIGEQYF. The CDR3 coding sequence is TGTGCCAGCAGGAATTGGGCGATTGGCGAGCAGTACTTC.

The chain links TRBV6-1 to TRBJ1-6, with TRBD1 as a possible D gene (6 bases). Germline CDR1 and CDR2: MNHNS and SASEGT. Trimming left V 7 bases short and J 9 bases short, with 10 bases between. The CDR3 has 12 residues. Here the CDR3 reads CASIGQPSPLHF. The CDR3 bases are TGTGCCAGCATCGGACAGCCTTCACCCCTCCACTTT.

The gene calls are TRBV10-3 and TRBJ2-1; a weak D match, TRBD2 (6 bases). V shed 11 bases and J shed 5 bases, with 13 bases lying between them. In germline, CDR1 is ENHRY, CDR2 SYGVKD. The CDR3 runs to 12 residues. CDR3 nucleotides: TGTGCCGCGGGAAGCTTGAACAATGAGCAGTTCTTC. It yields the protein CAAGSLNNEQFF.

The chain combines TRBV2 with TRBJ2-7; 8 bases align to TRBD1. CDR1 is SNHLY, CDR2 FYNNEI, per germline. The CDR3 consists of 14 residues. Trimming at V came to 5 bases and at J to 1 base, leaving 4 bases not matched to a gene. For the CDR3, the DNA is TGTGCCAGCAGTTGGGACAGGTCTTCCTACGAGCAGTACTTC. This translates into CASSWDRSSYEQYF.

This clone showed up just a few times. The chain uses TRBV7-2 and TRBJ1-1, with D possibly being TRBD1 (5 bases). The CDR3 totals 15 residues. Trimming cost V 6 bases and J 3 bases, with 17 bases left between them. The germline gives CDR1 SGHTA, CDR2 FQGNSA. CDR3 bases: TGTGCCAGCAGTTATCAGGGTGGTATAGACACTGAAGCTTTCTTT. Translated: CASSYQGGIDTEAFF.

This clone has only a few counts. The rearrangement links TRBV30 to TRBJ1-2; the match to TRBD1 covers 9 bases. The CDR3 consists of 11 residues. The V and J ends lost 5 bases and 7 bases, in that order; junction bases with no gene match: 2. Germline V gene data show CDR1 as GTSNPN and CDR2 as SVGIG (reference sequence). Here the CDR3 reads CAWGTGIGYTF. The CDR3 coding sequence is TGTGCCTGGGGGACAGGGATTGGCTACACCTTC.

The chain recombines TRBV6-5 with TRBJ1-2, with 7 bases matching TRBD1. Germline CDR1 MNHEY, CDR2 SVGAGI. The CDR3 consists of 14 residues. V trimming: 0 bases; J trimming: 7 bases; junction bases outside the gene matches: 5. The CDR3 loop reads CASSYSQGQSGYTF. The CDR3, as DNA: TGTGCCAGCAGTTACTCCCAGGGACAGTCTGGCTACACCTTC.

The rearrangement uses TRBV27 and TRBJ1-2; TRBD1 might be the D (5 bases). This CDR3 region has 13 residues. Between the trimmed V and J ends, which lost 3 bases and 4 bases, there was a span of 9 bases. Germline V gene lookup returns CDR1 MNHEY and CDR2 SMNVEV (reference sequence). The CDR3 loop is CASSFRATYGYTF. CDR3 bases: TGTGCCAGCAGTTTCAGGGCTACCTATGGCTACACCTTC.

This sequence joins TRBV6-1 and TRBJ1-4; maybe TRBD1 (6 bases). The length of the CDR3 is 14 residues. The ends were cut back, 4 bases at V and 7 bases at J, with 13 bases in the middle. The germline V gene has CDR1 MNHNS and CDR2 SASEGT. Here the CDR3 DNA reads TGTGCCAGCAGTGGGACAGCCCCCACTGAAAAACTGTTTTTT. Translating it yields CASSGTAPTEKLFF.

This chain links TRBV27 with TRBJ1-6; maybe TRBD1 (5 bases). Germline CDR1 and CDR2: MNHEY and SMNVEV (reference sequence). The CDR3 length is 17 residues. Trimming left V 6 bases short and J 4 bases short, with 19 bases between. In nucleotides, the CDR3 is TGTGCCAGCAGGACGGAAAAAATCCAGGGTTATAATTCACCCCTCCACTTT. As protein: CASRTEKIQGYNSPLHF.

The rearrangement links TRBV19 to TRBJ2-5; 13 nucleotides match TRBD2. This CDR3 comprises 16 residues. In germline, CDR1 is LNHDA, CDR2 SQIVND (reference sequence). V gave up 11 bases and J gave up 2 bases; unmatched junction bases: 11. The CDR3 protein is CAGTFGLAGEQETQYF. CDR3 sequence (DNA): TGTGCCGGCACTTTCGGACTAGCGGGGGAACAAGAGACCCAGTACTTC.

The table lists this clone with a count of one. The chain carries TRBV5-1 and TRBJ2-7; weak D call: TRBD2 (5 bases). Deletions cut 7 bases from V and 0 bases from J, with 20 bases between. The CDR3 covers 16 residues. Germline loops: CDR1 SGHRS, CDR2 YFSETQ. The CDR3 reads CASSLGSSVSSYEQYF. The CDR3, as DNA: TGCGCCAGCTCCTTGGGGAGTTCAGTTAGCTCCTACGAGCAGTACTTC.

This rearrangement joins TRBV28 to TRBJ2-1; maybe TRBD2 (5 bases). Between the trimmed V and J ends, which lost 6 bases and 13 bases, there was a span of 16 bases. Per germline, CDR1 MDHEN and CDR2 SYDVKM. The CDR3 consists of 12 residues. The CDR3 is CASSPPGSRQFF. CDR3 in DNA: TGTGCCAGCAGCCCCCCGGGAAGCCGACAGTTCTTC.

The chain uses TRBV7-2 and TRBJ1-2; maybe TRBD1 (6 bases). The V end was cut by 5 bases, the J end by 3 bases, with 22 bases between. Per the germline V gene, CDR1 is SGHTA and CDR2 is FQGNSA. The CDR3 spans 17 residues. The CDR3, as DNA: TGTGCCAGCAGCCCCCAGTGGGGGGGGCTTGAGTACTATGGCTACACCTTC. It is translated as CASSPQWGGLEYYGYTF.

The rearrangement joins TRBV6-1 to TRBJ1-1; 9 positions match TRBD1. Germline V gene sequence: CDR1 MNHNS, CDR2 SASEGT. J lost 4 bases, V lost 2 bases, and 11 bases had no gene match. CDR3 length equals 17 residues. The CDR3 region has the DNA TGTGCCAGCAGTGAATTACATATCGGACAGGGGATCACTGAAGCTTTCTTT. This encodes CASSELHIGQGITEAFF.

The genes are TRBV27 and TRBJ2-1, with D uncertain. The CDR3 runs 11 residues. Deletions cut 8 bases from V and 6 bases from J, with 8 bases between. Germline assignment: CDR1 MNHEY and CDR2 SMNVEV (reference sequence). The CDR3 DNA is TGTGCCAGCCGGGTCGTCAATGAGCAGTTCTTC. Translation gives CASRVVNEQFF.

This rearrangement joins TRBV7-9 to TRBJ2-7, with D possibly being TRBD2 (5 bases). CDR3 length: 13 amino acids. Looked up from germline, CDR1 is SEHNR and CDR2 is FQNEAQ (reference sequence). Trimming took 2 bases from V and 2 from J, leaving 7 bases between them. CDR3 in amino acids: CASSLPGTYEQYF. In nucleotides, the CDR3 is TGTGCCAGCAGCTTACCGGGAACCTACGAGCAGTACTTC.